The 12 T cell receptor beta chains below all came from one sample that was sequenced in a study of OX40 agonist ivuxolimab in advanced cancers. The method was immunoSEQ multiplex PCR; TCRdb's version includes in-frame clones alone and lacks a portion of them. The sample lists 9,500 to 15,000 clones, 80% to 85% occurring once. Specimen: CD4+ or CD8+ T cells sorted from blood, collected in a trial of the OX40 agonist ivuxolimab. The origin of the receptors is an adult with an advanced solid tumor such as melanoma, head and neck, liver or kidney cancer.

The CDR3 here is CASSQRQGGEYEQYF. The CDR3 DNA sequence: TGCGCCAGCAGCCAGAGACAGGGGGGTGAGTACGAGCAGTACTTC. The rearrangement joins TRBV4-3 to TRBJ2-7; 9 bases align to TRBD1. This CDR3 region has 15 residues. Germline loops: CDR1 LGHNA, CDR2 YSLEER. Losses at the gene ends were 3 bases for V and 4 bases for J; bases not matched to a gene: 7.

The chain links TRBV7-6 to TRBJ2-5; D perhaps matches TRBD1 (6 bases). V lost 3 bases and J 5 bases, leaving 13 bases between the germline ends. The V gene's germline CDR1 is SGHVS and CDR2 FNYEAQ. The length of the CDR3 is 14 residues. CDR3 in DNA: TGTGCCAGCAGCTTGGACAGAGCCTCGGAGACCCAGTACTTC. This encodes CASSLDRASETQYF.

The table lists this clone with a count of one. The V call is TRBV5-1, the J call TRBJ2-3, with D possibly being TRBD2 (6 bases). The CDR3 is 17 residues long. In germline, CDR1 is SGHRS, CDR2 YFSETQ. The V and J ends lost 0 bases and 2 bases respectively, with 16 bases between them. CDR3 in amino acids: CASSLALVAVVTDTQYF. The CDR3 bases are TGCGCCAGCAGCTTGGCCTTGGTAGCGGTTGTCACAGATACGCAGTATTTT. Variable domain in full (rest from reference TRBV5-1 and TRBJ2-3): KAGVTQTPRYLIKTRGQQVTLSCSPISGHRSVSWYQQTPGQGLQFLFEYFSETQRNKGNFPGRFSGRQFSNSRSEMNVSTLELGDSALYLCASSLALVAVVTDTQYFGPGTRLTVL.

The chain links TRBV4-3 to TRBJ2-1; D possibly matches TRBD1 or TRBD2 (6 bases each). Trimming took off 4 bases at V and 5 bases at J, with 15 bases between the two ends. The CDR3 runs 15 residues. Germline V gives CDR1 LGHNA, CDR2 YSLEER. CDR3 nucleotides: TGCGCCAGCAGCCTGCGAGGGGGGTACAACAATGAGCAGTTCTTC. It codes for CASSLRGGYNNEQFF.

The CDR3 region is CASSEEGQAPYGYTF. Here the CDR3 DNA reads TGTGCCAGCAGTGAAGAGGGACAGGCCCCCTATGGCTACACCTTC. The chain joins TRBV6-1 to TRBJ1-2, with TRBD1 matching over 8 bases. The V gene's germline CDR1 is MNHNS and CDR2 SASEGT. Trimming removed 1 base from V and 4 bases from J; junction bases left unmatched: 5. The CDR3 runs to 15 residues.

In this sample, this clone turned up a few times. The V call is TRBV28, the J call TRBJ1-4; D is perhaps TRBD1 (5 bases). Germline V gene data show CDR1 as MDHEN and CDR2 as SYDVKM. Trimming removed 6 bases at V and 2 bases at J, with 19 bases between. CDR3 length: 17 residues. The DNA of the CDR3 is TGTGCCAGCAGCTTCGACCCAGGGAACCCCACTAATGAAAAACTGTTTTTT. It is translated as CASSFDPGNPTNEKLFF.

V usage is TRBV7-8 and J usage is TRBJ2-3; TRBD2 matches 7 bases. The V gene's germline CDR1 is SGHVS and CDR2 FQNEAQ. V lost 2 bases and J lost 4; bases outside the gene matches: 3. CDR3 length equals 14 residues. CDR3 sequence: CASSLNAGADTQYF. The CDR3 DNA reads as TGTGCCAGCAGCTTAAACGCGGGAGCAGATACGCAGTATTTT.

V usage is TRBV7-8 and J usage is TRBJ1-2; TRBD1 aligns across 10 bases. The CDR3 totals 15 residues. The junction had 6 bases not matched to a gene; V was cut back by 5 bases and J by 3 bases. Germline V gives CDR1 SGHVS, CDR2 FQNEAQ. The CDR3 here is CASSPGQGGHYGYTF. The CDR3 nucleotides read TGTGCCAGCAGCCCAGGACAGGGGGGACACTATGGCTACACCTTC.

The chain carries TRBV7-6 and TRBJ2-1; 13 bases map to TRBD2. V was clipped by 5 bases and J by 3 bases; unmatched bases: 7. The V gene's germline CDR1 is SGHVS and CDR2 FNYEAQ. The CDR3 totals 17 residues. DNA for the CDR3: TGTGCCAGCAGCGTCGGGACTAGCGGGACCTTCTACAATGAGCAGTTCTTC. This codes for CASSVGTSGTFYNEQFF. Looking up the rest from reference TRBV7-6 and TRBJ2-1 gives the full variable domain: GAGVSQSPRYKVTKRGQDVALRCDPISGHVSLYWYRQALGQGPEFLTYFNYEAQQDKSGLPNDRFSAERPEGSISTLTIQRTEQRDSAMYRCASSVGTSGTFYNEQFFGPGTRLTVL.

The chain has TRBV10-2 and TRBJ2-7; D uncertain. Trimming pared 0 bases from V and 3 bases from J, leaving 6 bases between. CDR1 and CDR2 from the germline V gene are WSHSY and SAAADI. CDR3 size: 13 residues. The CDR3 protein is CASSESISYEQYF. The CDR3 DNA sequence: TGCGCCAGCAGTGAGTCAATCAGCTACGAGCAGTACTTC.

The V and J genes are TRBV27 and TRBJ2-7; TRBD2 matches at 7 bases. In germline, CDR1 is MNHEY, CDR2 SMNVEV (reference sequence). J was trimmed by 6 bases and V by 4 bases; bases with no gene match: 6. This CDR3 has 13 amino acids. The CDR3, as DNA: TGTGCCAGCAGTTGGTGGGAGGGATTCGAGCAGTACTTC. This encodes CASSWWEGFEQYF.

This chain uses TRBV5-5 with TRBJ2-7, with 7 positions matching TRBD2. Germline V gene lookup returns CDR1 SGHKS and CDR2 YYEKEE (reference sequence). After removal of 4 bases from V and 2 bases from J, the junction contained 3 bases not matched to a gene. CDR3 length equals 13 residues. The chain's CDR3 is CASSGGGAYEQYF. CDR3 coding DNA: TGTGCCAGCAGCGGGGGGGGAGCCTACGAGCAGTACTTC.